This TCR beta chain was obtained from a study of spatial heterogeneity in lung cancer. Study-level information: Donors were roughly 70 untreated early-stage non-small cell lung cancer patients. PBMC collected at follow-up were sequenced when available, a median of about two years after resection. Alpha-chain sequences were consistently detected in smaller numbers than beta-chain sequences.

Study results and limitations: At resection, ubiquitous expanded tumor TCRs appeared in blood more than at follow-up.

Only a few counts were recorded for this clonotype. Its antigen remains unidentified. MiXCR, run by TCRdb on the 5' RACE reads, gives a single entry per CDR3 protein. The repertoire includes some 120,000 distinct CDR3 sequences, 12% of them detected once, and over 15% sits in the top ten. The time point: blood at routine non-recurrence follow-up after resection. No cell sorting; template was whole RNA from tumor, lung tissue or PBMC. Trimming stripped 2 bases from V and 4 bases from J, with 12 bases between. The CDR3 is 15 amino acids. CDR1 and CDR2 (germline): MNHEY, SVGEGT. The starting material was PBMCs, obtained at follow-up. The clonotype was recovered from a male donor with early-stage non-small cell lung cancer. The genes are TRBV6-2 or TRBV6-3 and TRBJ1-5; no clear D. The CDR3 sequence is CASSYAGLGNQPQHF. The CDR3 DNA follows: TGTGCCAGCAGTTACGCCGGGCTCGGGAATCAGCCCCAGCATTTT.